These 29 T cell receptor beta chains were sequenced from one sample in a study of blood T cell repertoires in COVID-19. Assay used: immunoSEQ multiplex PCR; TCRdb lists only in-frame clones, some missing. The table lists 300,000 to 450,000 clones, about 85% of them singletons. Sequencing was carried out using peripheral blood. These receptors were taken from a woman under 30 with acute or convalescent COVID-19.

The chain recombines TRBV4-1 with TRBJ2-7; tentative D call: TRBD2 (5 bases). V was shortened by 1 base and J by 2 bases, with 15 bases between the two germline ends. The germline CDR1 and CDR2 sequences are MGHRA and YSYEKL. This CDR3 has 16 residues. The DNA of the CDR3 is TGCGCCAGCAGCCAAGGTGGACCCGACGGGACCTACGAGCAGTACTTC. It codes for CASSQGGPDGTYEQYF.

This chain connects TRBV4-2 to TRBJ2-3; 8 bases align to TRBD2. This CDR3 region has 19 residues. J lost 2 bases, V lost 1 base, and 14 bases had no gene match. The germline V gene has CDR1 LGHNA and CDR2 YNFKEQ. CDR3 bases: TGTGCCAGCAGCCAAGCAGGCGCACTAGCGGACCGCACCACAGATACGCAGTATTTT. It codes for CASSQAGALADRTTDTQYF.

CDR3 sequence: CASSFQPQGAPNTGELFF. CDR3 nucleotides: TGTGCCAGCAGCTTCCAACCTCAGGGGGCCCCCAACACCGGGGAGCTGTTTTTT. The rearrangement uses TRBV7-3 and TRBJ2-2; 8 bases align to TRBD1. Germline V gene lookup returns CDR1 SGHTA and CDR2 FQGTGA. V shed 3 bases, J shed 2 bases, and the junction held 11 bases outside the gene matches. This CDR3 has 18 residues. The variable domain in full, completed from reference TRBV7-3 and TRBJ2-2, reads GAGVSQTPSNKVTEKGKYVELRCDPISGHTALYWYRQSLGQGPEFLIYFQGTGAADDSGLPNDRFFAVRPEGSVSTLKIQRTERGDSAVYLCASSFQPQGAPNTGELFFGEGSRLTVL.

This chain joins TRBV21-1 and TRBJ1-5. TRBV21-1 is a known pseudogene. This CDR3 has 12 residues. This CDR3 is CASSPTGRPQHF. The CDR3 DNA is TGTGCCAGCAGCCCCACTGGGAGGCCCCAGCATTTT.

The V gene is TRBV7-8, the J gene TRBJ2-1; a weak D match, TRBD2 (6 bases). The CDR3 sequence is 14 residues long. Germline loops: CDR1 SGHVS, CDR2 FQNEAQ. Deletions cut 2 bases from V and 7 bases from J, with 12 bases between. CDR3 coding DNA: TGTGCCAGCAGCTTAAAGGGACTCCTGAATGAGCAGTTCTTC. It codes for CASSLKGLLNEQFF. Complete variable domain (other parts from reference TRBV7-8 and TRBJ2-1): GAGVSQSPRYKVAKRGQDVALRCDPISGHVSLFWYQQALGQGPEFLTYFQNEAQLDKSGLPSDRFFAERPEGSVSTLKIQRTQQEDSAVYLCASSLKGLLNEQFFGPGTRLTVL.

The J gene is TRBJ1-4, the V gene TRBV15; D perhaps matches TRBD1 (5 bases). This CDR3 contains 15 residues. The V end was cut by 3 bases, the J end by 4 bases, with 12 bases between. Per the germline V gene, CDR1 is LNHNV and CDR2 is YYDKDF (reference sequence). This CDR3 is CATSSPGGGNEKLFF. The CDR3 region has the DNA TGTGCCACCAGCAGCCCCGGGGGGGGTAATGAAAAACTGTTTTTT.

V usage is TRBV5-1 and J usage is TRBJ1-1, with 8 positions matching TRBD1. Losses at the gene ends were 0 bases for V and 0 bases for J; bases not matched to a gene: 1. The CDR3 contains 15 residues. Germline V gene sequence: CDR1 SGHRS, CDR2 YFSETQ. The CDR3 nucleotides are TGCGCCAGCAGCTTGGGGACAGGGATGAACACTGAAGCTTTCTTT. It codes for CASSLGTGMNTEAFF. Using reference TRBV5-1 and TRBJ1-1 for the parts outside the CDR3, the full variable domain is KAGVTQTPRYLIKTRGQQVTLSCSPISGHRSVSWYQQTPGQGLQFLFEYFSETQRNKGNFPGRFSGRQFSNSRSEMNVSTLELGDSALYLCASSLGTGMNTEAFFGQGTRLTVV.

The genes are TRBV6-5 and TRBJ2-7; D unresolved. Trimming took 6 bases from V and 6 from J, leaving 21 bases between them. CDR1 and CDR2 from the germline V gene are MNHEY and SVGAGI. The CDR3 consists of 15 residues. The CDR3 DNA sequence: TGTGCCAGCAGACGCGATGTGTGGTCGTCTCGCGAGCAGTACTTC. Translation: CASRRDVWSSREQYF.

The V call is TRBV12-3 or TRBV12-4, the J call TRBJ2-2; weak D call: TRBD1 (6 bases). This CDR3 spans 11 amino acids. V dropped 7 bases and J dropped 6 bases, with 6 bases sitting between them. CDR3 sequence reads: CASTGAGELFF. CDR3 nucleotide sequence: TGTGCCAGCACAGGGGCCGGGGAGCTGTTTTTT.

The V and J genes are TRBV29-1 and TRBJ2-7; TRBD2 is a possible D gene (5 bases). This CDR3 contains 11 residues. V was pared by 7 bases and J by 0 bases, with 7 bases between. Germline CDR1 reads SQVTM; CDR2 reads ANQGSEA. The CDR3 spells CSARDSYEQYF. The CDR3, as DNA: TGCAGCGCCCGGGACTCCTACGAGCAGTACTTC.

The chain carries TRBV10-3 and TRBJ1-4; a possible D gene is TRBD1 (5 bases). V was clipped by 3 bases and J by 6 bases, with 11 bases between them. Germline assignment: CDR1 ENHRY and CDR2 SYGVKD. The CDR3 loop spans 14 amino acids. The CDR3 sequence is CAISEGTRDEKLFF. The CDR3 nucleotides are TGTGCCATCAGTGAAGGGACTCGGGATGAAAAACTGTTTTTT.

This rearrangement joins TRBV5-4 to TRBJ1-2, with TRBD1 identical over 7 bases. The CDR3 has 14 amino acids. Trimming removed 4 bases from V and 5 bases from J; junction bases left unmatched: 8. Germline CDR1 is SGHNT and CDR2 is YYREEE (reference sequence). The CDR3 protein is CASSQTGARYGYTF. DNA for the CDR3: TGTGCCAGCAGCCAAACAGGGGCGCGGTATGGCTACACCTTC. Full variable domain (missing parts from reference TRBV5-4 and TRBJ1-2): ETGVTQSPTHLIKTRGQQVTLRCSSQSGHNTVSWYQQALGQGPQFIFQYYREEENGRGNFPPRFSGLQFPNYSSELNVNALELDDSALYLCASSQTGARYGYTFGSGTRLTVV.

The rearrangement joins TRBV7-3 to TRBJ2-3; TRBD2 matches at 8 bases. This CDR3 is 14 amino acids long. The V gene end was trimmed by 5 bases and the J gene end by 5 bases; junction bases not matched to a gene: 6. Per germline, CDR1 SGHTA and CDR2 FQGTGA. The CDR3 here is CASSHSGVEDTQYF. CDR3 nucleotide sequence: TGTGCCAGCAGCCATAGCGGGGTGGAAGATACGCAGTATTTT.

The V and J genes are TRBV27 and TRBJ2-5, with D uncertain. Trimming removed 5 bases at V and 5 bases at J, with 24 bases between. Germline CDR1 is MNHEY and CDR2 is SMNVEV (reference sequence). CDR3 length equals 17 residues. The CDR3 loop is CASSPWREADTLETQYF. The CDR3 coding sequence is TGTGCCAGCAGTCCCTGGCGCGAGGCGGATACCCTCGAGACCCAGTACTTC.

This chain uses TRBV7-2 with TRBJ2-1; 10 nucleotides agree with TRBD2. Germline CDR1 reads SGHTA; CDR2 reads FQGNSA. CDR3 length: 15 residues. The V and J ends lost 3 bases and 4 bases, in that order; junction bases with no gene match: 3. The CDR3 DNA follows: TGTGCCAGCAGCTTCCGAGCGGGAGGGTACAATGAGCAGTTCTTC. Its translation is CASSFRAGGYNEQFF. The variable domain in full, with the rest retrieved from reference TRBV7-2 and TRBJ2-1, is GAGVSQSPSNKVTEKGKDVELRCDPISGHTALYWYRQSLGQGLEFLIYFQGNSAPDKSGLPSDRFSAERTGGSVSTLTIQRTQQEDSAVYLCASSFRAGGYNEQFFGPGTRLTVL.

The rearrangement uses TRBV2 and TRBJ1-1; D uncertain. Trimming stripped 2 bases from V and 12 bases from J, with 16 bases between. The length of the CDR3 is 13 residues. CDR1 is SNHLY, CDR2 FYNNEI, per germline. CDR3 nucleotides: TGTGCCAGCAGTGAACGAGGGTTCGGGCAGCCTTTCTTT. This encodes CASSERGFGQPFF.

The chain employs TRBV9 and TRBJ1-2, with 7 bases identical to TRBD1. Germline V gives CDR1 SGDLS, CDR2 YYNGEE. V shed 0 bases and J 2 bases; nucleotides not matched to a gene: 10. The CDR3 contains 17 residues. The CDR3 here is CASSVEGFGRGNYGYTF. CDR3 coding DNA: TGTGCCAGCAGCGTAGAAGGATTTGGCAGGGGGAACTATGGCTACACCTTC.

A few counts support this clone. This CDR3 is CASSLGPAGNTIYF. The CDR3 region has the DNA TGTGCCAGCAGCCTGGGGCCAGCTGGAAACACCATATATTTT. The chain has TRBV9 and TRBJ1-3; a possible D gene is TRBD1 (5 bases). CDR1 and CDR2 (germline): SGDLS, YYNGEE. The CDR3 runs 14 residues. Between the trimmed V and J ends, which lost 4 bases and 2 bases, there was a span of 10 bases. The full variable domain, with the rest looked up from reference TRBV9 and TRBJ1-3, is DSGVTQTPKHLITATGQRVTLRCSPRSGDLSVYWYQQSLDQGLQFLIQYYNGEERAKGNILERFSAQQFPDLHSELNLSSLELGDSALYFCASSLGPAGNTIYFGEGSWLTVV.

CDR3 sequence reads: CASSGGTSLYNEQFF. The CDR3 DNA is TGTGCCAGCAGTGGCGGGACTAGCTTGTACAATGAGCAGTTCTTC. J is TRBJ2-1 and V is TRBV25-1, with 9 bases aligning to TRBD2. Germline assignment: CDR1 MGHDK and CDR2 SYGVNS. The CDR3 is 15 residues long. V shed 4 bases and J 4 bases; nucleotides not matched to a gene: 5.

J is TRBJ1-4 and V is TRBV4-2; D call uncertain. The germline V and J ends were trimmed by 1 base and 4 bases, with 13 bases remaining between them. Germline CDR1 and CDR2: LGHNA and YNFKEQ. The CDR3 covers 16 residues. The CDR3 loop is CASSQANRGINEKLFF. CDR3 DNA sequence: TGTGCCAGCAGCCAAGCGAATAGAGGGATTAATGAAAAACTGTTTTTT.

The chain recombines TRBV7-8 with TRBJ1-5; D gene ambiguous. The CDR3 extends over 13 amino acids. The V end was cut by 7 bases, the J end by 6 bases, with 13 bases between. The V gene's germline CDR1 is SGHVS and CDR2 FQNEAQ. CDR3 in amino acids: CASTTSRRQPQHF. CDR3 coding DNA: TGTGCCAGCACCACTTCTAGGCGTCAGCCCCAGCATTTT.

The rearrangement uses TRBV9 and TRBJ1-2; the D gene is possibly TRBD1 (5 bases). The V end lost 0 bases, the J end lost 8 bases, and 17 bases lay between the germline ends. The length of the CDR3 is 15 residues. Germline CDR1 reads SGDLS; CDR2 reads YYNGEE. The CDR3 region has the DNA TGTGCCAGCAGCGTAGAAGCAGGGCCCGAAGGGGGCTACACCTTC. Residues: CASSVEAGPEGGYTF. The variable domain in full, with the rest retrieved from reference TRBV9 and TRBJ1-2, is DSGVTQTPKHLITATGQRVTLRCSPRSGDLSVYWYQQSLDQGLQFLIQYYNGEERAKGNILERFSAQQFPDLHSELNLSSLELGDSALYFCASSVEAGPEGGYTFGSGTRLTVV.

The chain links TRBV7-9 to TRBJ1-4; TRBD1 agrees at 9 bases. The CDR3 runs 16 residues. Trimming at V came to 5 bases and at J to 4 bases, leaving 8 bases not matched to a gene. The germline gives CDR1 SEHNR, CDR2 FQNEAQ (reference sequence). CDR3 in amino acids: CASSPVQGANNEKLFF. For the CDR3, the DNA is TGTGCCAGCAGCCCGGTACAGGGGGCCAATAATGAAAAACTGTTTTTT.

The chain is built from TRBV7-2 and TRBJ2-3, with 7 positions matching TRBD1. The CDR3 consists of 12 residues. Germline CDR1 and CDR2: SGHTA and FQGNSA. V shed 3 bases, J shed 11 bases, and the junction held 5 bases outside the gene matches. The CDR3 DNA sequence: TGTGCCAGCAGCTTTCATCGGGACAGGCAGTATTTT. This codes for CASSFHRDRQYF.

CDR3 coding DNA: TGTGCCAGCACTCCGCCCCCTTGGGACAGGGTGGGCACTGAAGCTTTCTTT. It specifies CASTPPPWDRVGTEAFF. The chain uses TRBV28 and TRBJ1-1, with 9 bases aligning to TRBD1. Germline V lookup: CDR1 MDHEN, CDR2 SYDVKM. CDR3 length equals 17 residues. V lost 7 bases and J lost 4; bases outside the gene matches: 16.

The V gene is TRBV6-1, the J gene TRBJ1-2; 7 nucleotides agree with TRBD1. Trimming removed 2 bases from V and 8 bases from J; junction bases left unmatched: 11. Germline V gives CDR1 MNHNS, CDR2 SASEGT. The CDR3 consists of 15 residues. Written as DNA, the CDR3 is TGTGCCAGCAGTGAAAATCTTCCGGGGACAGAGGGCTACACCTTC. Translation: CASSENLPGTEGYTF.

The V call is TRBV2, the J call TRBJ1-3, with 7 bases matching TRBD1. The ends lost 11 bases at V and 0 bases at J; junction bases unmatched: 7. Germline CDR1 SNHLY, CDR2 FYNNEI. CDR3 size: 14 residues. The CDR3: CASTGQLSGNTIYF. CDR3 coding DNA: TGTGCCTCCACGGGACAGCTCTCTGGAAACACCATATATTTT.

The CDR3 loop is CASSDLEQGEFDEKLFF. CDR3 nucleotides: TGCGCCAGCAGTGATTTGGAACAGGGGGAATTCGATGAAAAACTGTTTTTT. The rearrangement links TRBV10-1 to TRBJ1-4; 8 bases map to TRBD1. Germline lookup yields CDR1 WNHNN and CDR2 SYGVQD (reference sequence). V shed 3 bases and J 6 bases; nucleotides not matched to a gene: 12. The CDR3 runs to 17 residues.

The chain recombines TRBV5-1 with TRBJ2-5; 11 bases line up with TRBD1. Germline V lookup: CDR1 SGHRS, CDR2 YFSETQ. With 3 bases clipped from V and 5 bases from J, the junction kept 6 bases outside the gene matches. The CDR3 length is 15 residues. Written as DNA, the CDR3 is TGCGCCAGCAGCTCGGGACAGGGGGATAGTGAGACCCAGTACTTC. This codes for CASSSGQGDSETQYF.